The T cell receptor beta chain under discussion was sequenced for a study of human T cells and chemical hapten exposure. Germline V CDR1 and CDR2: MNHEY, SMNVEV (reference sequence). The V end was cut by 6 bases, the J end by 1 base, with 10 bases between. The CDR3 sequence is 13 residues long. This clonotype was seen repeatedly, ten times or more. Time point in this sample: healthy volunteer bleed at 2 weeks. Researchers extracted total RNA from unfractionated whole blood. The library gave individual cDNA molecules unique molecular identifiers. TCRdb re-analysed the RACE reads in MiXCR, keeping a single row per CDR3 protein. This table has about 130,000 distinct CDR3 sequences, approximately 9.5% appearing once.

This chain links TRBV27 with TRBJ2-7; a possible D gene is TRBD2 (6 bases). The sequence was collected from a male donor in good health. Some clones in this sample may be carry-over from other donors' samples. The sequenced sample consisted of whole blood. The CDR3 here is CASRQSGSYEQYF. Written as DNA, the CDR3 is TGTGCCAGCAGGCAAAGCGGGTCCTACGAGCAGTACTTC.